What follows describes a single T cell receptor beta chain. This clonotype was detected only a few times. Its antigen remains unidentified. There are no base qualities to consult, and no much larger clone falls within one base. CDR1 and CDR2 are drawn from the germline V gene: MDHEN, SYDVKM. Including the terminal cysteine and phenylalanine, the CDR3 comprises 15 residues. Only the CDR3 DNA stays, 45 bases, in frame from base 1. Trimming takes 3 bases from V and 3 bases from J, and the germline ends sit 15 bases apart. Systemically healthy Caucasian individuals from Russia, approximately 39 in total and aged roughly 6 to 100 years, were included as donors. Each donor gave about 11 milliliters of peripheral blood, drawn into EDTA-treated Vacutainer tubes. Ficoll-Paque density-gradient centrifugation was used to isolate PBMCs, with at least 6.5 million obtained per sample. Trizol reagent was used to extract total RNA from the PBMCs, yielding at least 5.5 micrograms per sample. The percentages of naive CD45RAhigh/CD27high T cells were determined by flow cytometry on a PBMC aliquot from every donor.

These data belong to a study of blood T cells in healthy people across ages (dated by TCRdb to the mid-2010s). Some background on the complete study: In model experiments, template switching captured about one uniquely barcoded TCR beta cDNA molecule for every two T cells. Using deep sequencing normalized with unique cDNA molecular identifiers, the study measured how TCR beta repertoire diversity changes with age. The donors were divided into four age groups: young (average around 16 years), middle-aged (approximately 39), aged (under 70) and long-lived (around 80). Using the same blood draw, the study looked at two additional independent replicas of 1 million unique cDNA reads for two donors, one aged 18 to 30 and the other aged 80 or older. To avoid experimental bias, donors of different ages were distributed randomly across sequencing lanes.

Libraries were constructed by 5' RACE. Instrument used: Illumina HiSeq 2500. A second PCR of roughly 7 to 11 cycles was performed with a sample-barcoded 5' primer and a J-beta primer mix. A template-switch 5' adaptor carrying 12 random nucleotides introduced a unique molecular identifier onto each TCR beta cDNA molecule. At least 3 million CDR3-containing paired-end reads were obtained from each sample. The Mint cDNA synthesis kit, primed by a TRBC-specific oligonucleotide, was used to synthesize first-strand cDNA from all RNA. Following uracil-DNA glycosylase treatment, a first 18-cycle PCR with universal primers M1SS and BC2_uni_R was performed on all cDNA. Per the source publication's procedure: Each sample was normalized by randomly selecting 1 million high-quality reads, each carrying a distinct molecular identifier. Instead of being binned into consensus sequences, reads that shared molecular identifiers were thrown out. MiTCR, run with a Q25 quality threshold and the strictest error-elimination algorithm, handled CDR3 identification, clonotype clustering and error correction. A nonparametric unseen species model with Euler transformation was used to estimate lower-bound total TCR beta diversity. Starting from the raw public reads, TCRdb applied fastp trimming at Q25, assembled clones with MiXCR and retained in-frame beta chains. A single entry per CDR3 protein holds the most common genes and DNA from its merged rows. V and J calls and clone size were set by TCRdb, not the authors. This sample gives some 1.6 million distinct CDR3 sequences in total; about 35% of them show up just once. The ten largest make up approximately 10% of the sample.

Points the paper makes about the study in general: Observed TCR beta diversity per million T cells fell roughly linearly with age, and a significant reduction was already apparent by age approximately 41. The long-lived group showed more naive CD4+ T cells, fewer expanded clones and increased TCR diversity than the aged group, suggesting age selection. Because profiling used bulk unsorted PBMCs, naive and antigen-experienced compartments could not be compared conclusively. Estimates of total diversity based on one million sequenced T cells were regarded as lower bounds and as underestimates. The CMV infection status of donors was not known, potentially confounding age-related changes in expanded clonotypes. There was a strong correlation between observed TCR beta diversity and the percentage of naive T cells measured by flow cytometry.

What was sequenced was blood. The sequence was obtained from a woman aged 25 to 39 in good health. Rearrangement joined TRBV28 to TRBJ2-7; the D gene is not confidently resolved. The CDR3 reads CASSFDTLSVYEQYF. Read as DNA, the sequence is TGTGCCAGCAGTTTCGACACGCTCTCCGTCTACGAGCAGTACTTC. Outside the CDR3, residues come from the reference TRBV28 and TRBJ2-7 proteins, so the full variable domain is: DVKVTQSSRYLVKRTGEKVFLECVQDMDHENMFWYRQDPGLGLRLIYFSYDVKMKEKGDIPEGYSVSREKKERFSLILESASTNQTSMYLCASSFDTLSVYEQYFGPGTRLTVT.